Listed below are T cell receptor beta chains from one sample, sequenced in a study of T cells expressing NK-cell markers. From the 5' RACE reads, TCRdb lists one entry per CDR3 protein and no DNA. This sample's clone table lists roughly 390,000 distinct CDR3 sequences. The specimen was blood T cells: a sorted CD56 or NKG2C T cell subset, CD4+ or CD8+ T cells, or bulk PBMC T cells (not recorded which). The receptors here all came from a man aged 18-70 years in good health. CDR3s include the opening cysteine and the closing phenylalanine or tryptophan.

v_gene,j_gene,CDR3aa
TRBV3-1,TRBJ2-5,CASSPPQRGLETQYF
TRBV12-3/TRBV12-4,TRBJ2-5,CASSPVRGGLETQYF
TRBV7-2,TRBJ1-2,CASSSGTVFYGYTF
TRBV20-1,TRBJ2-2,CSAKNWLAGGNTGELFF
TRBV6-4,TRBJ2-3,CASRPTSGDTDTQYF
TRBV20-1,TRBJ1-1,CSAPVGGGLNTEAFF
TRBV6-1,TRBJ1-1,CASSEDRKTGNTEAFF
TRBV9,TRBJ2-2,CASSVAFTGELFF
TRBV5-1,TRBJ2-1,CASSQGGGATYNEQFF
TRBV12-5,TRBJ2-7,CASGLVVGRQNTYEQYF
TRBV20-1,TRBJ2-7,CSGQAGGNPPYEQYF
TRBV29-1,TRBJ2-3,CSVGSVTHTDTQYF
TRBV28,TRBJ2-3,CATTLGGRPDTQYF
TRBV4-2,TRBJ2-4,CASSQAGSDSSNIQYF
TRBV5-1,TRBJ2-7,CATSQRAGVSSYEQYF
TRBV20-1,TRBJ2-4,CSALNGDGAKNIQYF
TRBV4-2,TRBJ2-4,CASSQEGAGGLNIQYF
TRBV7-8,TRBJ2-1,CASSFRRRGTIYNEQFF
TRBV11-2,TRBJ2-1,CASSLDRLTFF
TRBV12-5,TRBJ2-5,CASGLPARHRFQETQYF
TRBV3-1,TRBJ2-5,CASSLQGRSQETQYF
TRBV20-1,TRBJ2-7,CSASKQGEHSYEQYF
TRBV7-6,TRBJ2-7,CASSLGTAYSSYEQYF
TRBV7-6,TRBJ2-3,CASSPYYPTDTQYF
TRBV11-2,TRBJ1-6,CASSFSGNSPLHF
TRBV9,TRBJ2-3,CASSVAPGRGGTDTQYF
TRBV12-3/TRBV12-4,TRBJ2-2,CASSPQIAGRAGELFF
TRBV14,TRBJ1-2,CASSRQPGAREGYTF
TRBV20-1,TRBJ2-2,CSARGGGQPNTGELFF
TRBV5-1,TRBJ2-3,CASRAGQGGTDTQYF
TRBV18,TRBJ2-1,CASSRTGGFSYNEQFF
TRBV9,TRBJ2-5,CASSLGSLAETQYF
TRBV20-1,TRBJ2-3,CSARLRSEADTQYF
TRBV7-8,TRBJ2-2,CASSLGRTVVDGELFF
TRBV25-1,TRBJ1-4,CASSRRGDEKLFF
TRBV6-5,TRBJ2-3,CASTRTSGGVLDTQYF
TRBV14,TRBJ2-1,CASSQVQGEKRYNEQFF
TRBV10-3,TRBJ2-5,CAISLAEQETQYF
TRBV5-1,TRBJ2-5,CASSRPRGAQETQYF
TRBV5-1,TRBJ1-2,CASSLGTLGSGYTF
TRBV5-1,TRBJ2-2,CASSFDSLAGTGELFF
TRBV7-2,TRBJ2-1,CASSLSTGTYNEQFF
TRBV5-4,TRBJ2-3,CASSLGVAGPLSSTDTQYF
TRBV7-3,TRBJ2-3,CASSLLNRDTQYF
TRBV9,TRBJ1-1,CASSAGAVNTEAFF
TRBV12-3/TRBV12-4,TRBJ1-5,CASSEGGLQPQHF
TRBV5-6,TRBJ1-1,CASSLLGWSIGESEAFF
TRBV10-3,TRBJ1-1,CAISEAEQFTEAFF
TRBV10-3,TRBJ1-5,CAISGTGDQPQHF
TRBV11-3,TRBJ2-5,CASSLGGTEQETQYF
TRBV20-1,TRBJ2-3,CSARDKGIDTQYF
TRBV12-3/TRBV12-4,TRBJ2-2,CASTLQGRRTGELFF
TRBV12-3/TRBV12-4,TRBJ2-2,CASSLGGGASTGELFF